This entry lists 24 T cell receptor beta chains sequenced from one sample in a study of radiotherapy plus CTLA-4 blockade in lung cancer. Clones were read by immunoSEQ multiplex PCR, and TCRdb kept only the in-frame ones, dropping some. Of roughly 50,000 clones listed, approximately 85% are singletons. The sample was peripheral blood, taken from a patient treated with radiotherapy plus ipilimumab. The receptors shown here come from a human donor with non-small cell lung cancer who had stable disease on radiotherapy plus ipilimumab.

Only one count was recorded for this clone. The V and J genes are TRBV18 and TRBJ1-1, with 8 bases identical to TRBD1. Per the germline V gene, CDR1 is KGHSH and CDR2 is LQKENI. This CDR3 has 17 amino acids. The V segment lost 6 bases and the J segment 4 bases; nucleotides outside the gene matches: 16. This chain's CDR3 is CASSPSFFQGAITEAFF. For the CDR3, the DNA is TGTGCCAGCTCTCCTTCATTCTTTCAGGGGGCTATCACTGAAGCTTTCTTT. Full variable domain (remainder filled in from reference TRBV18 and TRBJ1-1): NAGVMQNPRHLVRRRGQEARLRCSPMKGHSHVYWYRQLPEEGLKFMVYLQKENIIDESGMPKERFSAEFPKEGPSILRIQQVVRGDSAAYFCASSPSFFQGAITEAFFGQGTRLTVV.

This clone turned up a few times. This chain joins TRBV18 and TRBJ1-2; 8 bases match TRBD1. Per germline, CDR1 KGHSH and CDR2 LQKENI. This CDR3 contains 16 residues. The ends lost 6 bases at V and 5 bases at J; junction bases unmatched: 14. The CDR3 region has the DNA TGTGCCAGCTCCCCCGGACAGGGACCCCTCCTTTATGGCTACACCTTC. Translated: CASSPGQGPLLYGYTF.

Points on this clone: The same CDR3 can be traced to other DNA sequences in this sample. DNA of the CDR3: TGTGCCAGCAGTTTGCGGGCGGGCTACGAGCAGTACTTC. Its protein product is CASSLRAGYEQYF. The chain carries TRBV27 and TRBJ2-7, with D perhaps matching TRBD2 (5 bases). The germline gives CDR1 MNHEY, CDR2 SMNVEV (reference sequence). The CDR3 loop spans 13 amino acids. Between the trimmed V and J ends, which lost 3 bases and 3 bases, there was a span of 9 bases.

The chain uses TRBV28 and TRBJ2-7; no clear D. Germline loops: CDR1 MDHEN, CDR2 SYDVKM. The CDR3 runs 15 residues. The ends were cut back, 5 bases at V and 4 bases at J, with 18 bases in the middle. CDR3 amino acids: CASSPKKARGYEQYF. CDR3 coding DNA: TGTGCCAGCAGTCCAAAGAAAGCGAGAGGATACGAGCAGTACTTC.

CDR3 residues: CAGPGESPLHF. CDR3 nucleotide sequence: TGTGCCGGACCAGGGGAGTCACCCCTCCACTTT. The genes are TRBV21-1 and TRBJ1-6; the table names TRBD1, a call not compared with the DNA. TRBV21-1 is a pseudogene segment. The CDR3 contains 11 residues.

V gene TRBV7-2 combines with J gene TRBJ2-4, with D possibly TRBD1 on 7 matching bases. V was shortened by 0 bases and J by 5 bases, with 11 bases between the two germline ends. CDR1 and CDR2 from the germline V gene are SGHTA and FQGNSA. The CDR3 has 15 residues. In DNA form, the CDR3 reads TGTGCCAGCAGCTTAGCAGGAGGGGGCGAAAACATTCAGTACTTC. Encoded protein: CASSLAGGGENIQYF.

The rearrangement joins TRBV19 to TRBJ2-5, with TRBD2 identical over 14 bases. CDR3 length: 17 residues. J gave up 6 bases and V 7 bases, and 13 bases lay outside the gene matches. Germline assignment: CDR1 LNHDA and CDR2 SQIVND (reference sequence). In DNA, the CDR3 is TGTGCCAGTAATACCGGACTAGCGGGAGGAGGGACACAGACCCAGTACTTC. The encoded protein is CASNTGLAGGGTQTQYF.

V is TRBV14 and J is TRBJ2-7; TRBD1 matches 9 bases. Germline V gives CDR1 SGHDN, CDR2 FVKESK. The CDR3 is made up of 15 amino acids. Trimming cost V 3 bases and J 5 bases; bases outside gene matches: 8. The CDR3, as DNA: TGTGCCAGCAGCCAGCTCCGGGACAGGGCCCACGAGCAGTACTTC. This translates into CASSQLRDRAHEQYF.

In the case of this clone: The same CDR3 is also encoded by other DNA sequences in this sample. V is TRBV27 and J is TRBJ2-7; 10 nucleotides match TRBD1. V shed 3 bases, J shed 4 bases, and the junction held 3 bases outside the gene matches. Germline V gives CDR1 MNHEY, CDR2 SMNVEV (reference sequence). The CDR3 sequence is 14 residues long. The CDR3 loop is CASSFGTGVYEQYF. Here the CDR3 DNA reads TGTGCCAGCAGTTTCGGGACAGGGGTTTACGAGCAGTACTTC.

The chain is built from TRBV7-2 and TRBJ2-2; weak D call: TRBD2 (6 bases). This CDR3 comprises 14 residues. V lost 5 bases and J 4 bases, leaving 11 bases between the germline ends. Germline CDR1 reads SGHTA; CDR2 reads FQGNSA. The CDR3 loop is CASSPPGATGELFF. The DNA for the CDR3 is TGTGCCAGCAGCCCTCCGGGAGCCACCGGGGAGCTGTTTTTT.

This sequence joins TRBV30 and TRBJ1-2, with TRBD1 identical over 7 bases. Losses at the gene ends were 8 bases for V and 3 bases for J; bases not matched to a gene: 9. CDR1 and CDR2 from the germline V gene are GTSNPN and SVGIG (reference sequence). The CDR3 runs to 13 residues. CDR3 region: CAGNRGVDYGYTF. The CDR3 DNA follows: TGTGCCGGAAACAGGGGAGTCGACTATGGCTACACCTTC.

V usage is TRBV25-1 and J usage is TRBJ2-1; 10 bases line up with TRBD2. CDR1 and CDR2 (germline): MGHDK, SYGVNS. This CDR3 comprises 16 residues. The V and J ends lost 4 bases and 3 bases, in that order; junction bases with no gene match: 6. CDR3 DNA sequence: TGTGCCAGCAGTGGTGGGACTAGCGAGGGCTACAATGAGCAGTTCTTC. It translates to CASSGGTSEGYNEQFF.

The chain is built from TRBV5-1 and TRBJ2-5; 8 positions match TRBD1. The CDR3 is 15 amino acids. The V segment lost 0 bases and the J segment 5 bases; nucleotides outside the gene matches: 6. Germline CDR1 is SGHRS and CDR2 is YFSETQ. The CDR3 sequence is CASSLESGGMETQYF. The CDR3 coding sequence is TGCGCCAGCAGCTTGGAGTCAGGGGGCATGGAGACCCAGTACTTC.

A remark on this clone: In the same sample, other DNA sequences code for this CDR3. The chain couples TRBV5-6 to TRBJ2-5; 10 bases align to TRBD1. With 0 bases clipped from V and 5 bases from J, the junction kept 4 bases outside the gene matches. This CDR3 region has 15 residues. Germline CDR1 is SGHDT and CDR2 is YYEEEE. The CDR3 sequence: CASSLGQGARETQYF. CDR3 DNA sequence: TGTGCCAGCAGCTTGGGACAGGGGGCCAGGGAGACCCAGTACTTC. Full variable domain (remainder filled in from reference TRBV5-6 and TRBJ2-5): DAGVTQSPTHLIKTRGQQVTLRCSPKSGHDTVSWYQQALGQGPQFIFQYYEEEERQRGNFPDRFSGHQFPNYSSELNVNALLLGDSALYLCASSLGQGARETQYFGPGTRLLVL.

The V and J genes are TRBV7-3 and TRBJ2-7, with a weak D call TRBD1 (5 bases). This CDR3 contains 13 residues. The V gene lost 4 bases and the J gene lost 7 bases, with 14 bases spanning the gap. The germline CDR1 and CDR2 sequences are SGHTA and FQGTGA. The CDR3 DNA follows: TGTGCCAGCAGCTCGAACCCGGACACTGAGCAGTACTTC. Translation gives CASSSNPDTEQYF.

This CDR3 reads CASSLTGAGGLFF. In DNA, the CDR3 is TGTGCCAGCAGCCTGACAGGGGCAGGGGGACTGTTTTTT. The chain carries TRBV25-1 and TRBJ1-4; the match to TRBD1 covers 8 bases. This CDR3 is 13 amino acids long. CDR1 is MGHDK, CDR2 SYGVNS, per germline. J was trimmed by 13 bases and V by 6 bases; bases with no gene match: 10.

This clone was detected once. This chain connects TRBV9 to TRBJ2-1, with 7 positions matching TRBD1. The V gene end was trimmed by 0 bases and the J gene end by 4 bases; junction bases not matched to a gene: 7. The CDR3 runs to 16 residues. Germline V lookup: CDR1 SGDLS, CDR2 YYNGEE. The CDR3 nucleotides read TGTGCCAGCAGCGTAGGACAGGGTCAAGGGTACAATGAGCAGTTCTTC. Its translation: CASSVGQGQGYNEQFF.

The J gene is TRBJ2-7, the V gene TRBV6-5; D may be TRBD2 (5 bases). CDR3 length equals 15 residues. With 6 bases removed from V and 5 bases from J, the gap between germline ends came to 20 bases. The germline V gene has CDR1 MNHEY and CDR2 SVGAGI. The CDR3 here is CASSRRTAPRDEQYF. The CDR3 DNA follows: TGTGCCAGCAGCAGACGGACTGCACCGCGAGACGAGCAGTACTTC.

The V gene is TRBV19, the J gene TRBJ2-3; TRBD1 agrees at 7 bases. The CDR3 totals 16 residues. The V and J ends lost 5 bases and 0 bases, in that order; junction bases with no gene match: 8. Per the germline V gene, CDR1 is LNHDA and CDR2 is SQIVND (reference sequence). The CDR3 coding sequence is TGTGCCAGTAGTGCTGACAGGGCCTCTAGCACAGATACGCAGTATTTT. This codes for CASSADRASSTDTQYF.

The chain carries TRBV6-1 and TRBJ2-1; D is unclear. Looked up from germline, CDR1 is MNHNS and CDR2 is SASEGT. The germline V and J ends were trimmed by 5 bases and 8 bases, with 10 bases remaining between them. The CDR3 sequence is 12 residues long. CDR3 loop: CASSFKLYEQFF. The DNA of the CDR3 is TGTGCCAGCAGTTTTAAGCTGTATGAGCAGTTCTTC.

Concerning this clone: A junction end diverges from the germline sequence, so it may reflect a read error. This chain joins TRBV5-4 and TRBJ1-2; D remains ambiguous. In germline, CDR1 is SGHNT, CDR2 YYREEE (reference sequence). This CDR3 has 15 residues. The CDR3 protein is CASSQDVVSGYGYTF. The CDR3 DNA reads TGCGCCAGCAGCCAAGACGTCGTATCGGGGTATGGCTACACCTTC.

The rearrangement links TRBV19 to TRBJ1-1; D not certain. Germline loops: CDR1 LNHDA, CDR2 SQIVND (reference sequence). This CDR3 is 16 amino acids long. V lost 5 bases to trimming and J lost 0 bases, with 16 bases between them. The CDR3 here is CASSLQRLMMNTEAFF. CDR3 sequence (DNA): TGTGCCAGTAGTCTTCAAAGACTAATGATGAACACTGAAGCTTTCTTT.

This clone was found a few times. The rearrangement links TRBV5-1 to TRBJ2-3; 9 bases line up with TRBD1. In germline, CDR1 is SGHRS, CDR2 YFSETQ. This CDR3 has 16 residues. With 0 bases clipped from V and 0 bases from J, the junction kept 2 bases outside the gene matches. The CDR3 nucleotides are TGCGCCAGCAGCTTGGGGGGACAGGGAAGCACAGATACGCAGTATTTT. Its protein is CASSLGGQGSTDTQYF.

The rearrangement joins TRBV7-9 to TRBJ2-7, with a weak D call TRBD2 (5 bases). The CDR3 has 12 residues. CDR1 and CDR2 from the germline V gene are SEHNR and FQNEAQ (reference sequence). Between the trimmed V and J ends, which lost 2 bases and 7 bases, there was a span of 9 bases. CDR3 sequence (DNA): TGTGCCAGCAGCTTACCAAGAGGGGAGCAGTACTTC. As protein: CASSLPRGEQYF.